Presented here are 13 T cell receptor beta chains from one specimen sequenced in a study of PD-L1 blockade in urothelial cancer. Described time point: pretreatment peripheral blood. TCRdb's copy holds only in-frame clones and misses some; the assay was immunoSEQ multiplex PCR. The data contain under 40,000 clones, approximately 80% of them singletons. The specimen comprised PBMCs, sampled around atezolizumab (anti-PD-L1) treatment. Receptor source: a man aged 55 to 70 with urothelial cancer.

The chain has TRBV2 and TRBJ1-2, with D perhaps TRBD1 (5 bases). Germline V lookup: CDR1 SNHLY, CDR2 FYNNEI. The CDR3 totals 10 residues. The DNA of the CDR3 is TGTCTCAAGTGGGGGGAAGGCTACACCTTC. Amino acids: CLKWGEGYTF.

V usage is TRBV5-4 and J usage is TRBJ2-5, with 8 nucleotides matching TRBD1. The junction had 9 bases not matched to a gene; V was cut back by 4 bases and J by 4 bases. CDR1 is SGHNT and CDR2 is YYREEE in the germline V gene (reference sequence). This CDR3 comprises 15 residues. CDR3 nucleotide sequence: TGTGCCAGCAGCACGGACAGGGACGGGGGAGAGACCCAGTACTTC. It specifies CASSTDRDGGETQYF.

This clone has only one observation. The chain recombines TRBV11-2 with TRBJ1-1; D call uncertain. CDR3 length: 13 residues. CDR1 is SGHAT and CDR2 is FQNNGV in the germline V gene. Trimming left V 1 base short and J 8 bases short, with 11 bases between. The CDR3 loop is CASSLGAGPEAFF. In nucleotides, the CDR3 is TGTGCCAGCAGCTTAGGGGCAGGTCCAGAAGCTTTCTTT.

The chain links TRBV19 to TRBJ2-1; D not certain. CDR3 length: 13 amino acids. The V and J ends lost 3 bases and 8 bases respectively, with 11 bases between them. Germline V gene lookup returns CDR1 LNHDA and CDR2 SQIVND (reference sequence). CDR3 residues: CASSITGNDEQFF. DNA for the CDR3: TGTGCCAGTAGTATTACCGGTAACGATGAGCAGTTCTTC.

The rearrangement uses TRBV4-1 and TRBJ1-4, with no clear D. V lost 1 base and J lost 8, with 11 bases in between. Per germline, CDR1 MGHRA and CDR2 YSYEKL. The length of the CDR3 is 14 residues. CDR3 residues: CASSQGSRWEKLFF. The CDR3 DNA sequence: TGCGCCAGCAGCCAAGGGTCCAGGTGGGAAAAACTGTTTTTT.

This clone has a handful of counts. The chain couples TRBV7-9 to TRBJ2-5, with 9 bases that match TRBD2. J was trimmed by 2 bases and V by 4 bases; bases with no gene match: 8. The CDR3 runs to 16 residues. In germline, CDR1 is SEHNR, CDR2 FQNEAQ (reference sequence). As DNA, the CDR3 is TGTGCCAGCAGCTCCGGAATAGCGGGAGTACAAGAGACCCAGTACTTC. Its translation: CASSSGIAGVQETQYF.

The chain is built from TRBV7-6 and TRBJ2-5; 7 bases line up with TRBD2. From germline, CDR1 is SGHVS and CDR2 FNYEAQ. The CDR3 is 14 residues long. The trim removed 4 bases at V and 5 bases at J, leaving 7 bases unmatched. CDR3 in amino acids: CASSSRVRGETQYF. The CDR3 DNA sequence: TGTGCCAGCAGCTCGAGGGTGCGGGGGGAGACCCAGTACTTC.

In regard to this clone: The sample has other DNA sequences that encode this CDR3 too. The J gene is TRBJ1-2, the V gene TRBV11-2; the D is unclear. The V and J ends lost 2 bases and 6 bases respectively, with 7 bases between them. Germline CDR1 is SGHAT and CDR2 is FQNNGV. CDR3 size: 12 residues. CDR3 region: CASSLSGDGYTF. In nucleotides, the CDR3 is TGTGCCAGCAGCTTATCCGGGGATGGCTACACCTTC.

The chain recombines TRBV5-1 with TRBJ1-1; D is ambiguous. CDR3 length: 14 residues. V shed 2 bases and J shed 0 bases, with 8 bases lying between them. Germline V CDR1 and CDR2: SGHRS, YFSETQ. CDR3: CASSLDILNTEAFF. DNA of the CDR3: TGCGCCAGCAGCTTAGACATACTGAACACTGAAGCTTTCTTT.

J is TRBJ2-2 and V is TRBV5-1; 8 positions match TRBD1. The V gene's germline CDR1 is SGHRS and CDR2 YFSETQ. V lost 5 bases and J lost 3; bases outside the gene matches: 9. The CDR3 runs 16 residues. The chain's CDR3 is CASRLIRGQDTGELFF. The CDR3, as DNA: TGCGCCAGCAGACTAATCAGGGGGCAAGACACCGGGGAGCTGTTTTTT.

This clone was observed once. One end of the junction varies from germline; a read error may be responsible. The chain carries TRBV27 and TRBJ2-5; D is undetermined. This CDR3 has 11 amino acids. The germline V gene encodes CDR1 MNHEY and CDR2 SMNVEV (reference sequence). CDR3 residues: CATSTQETQYF. In DNA, the CDR3 is TGTGCCACCAGTACTCAAGAGACCCAGTACTTC.

The rearrangement joins TRBV15 to TRBJ2-2; maybe TRBD2 (6 bases). CDR1 LNHNV and CDR2 YYDKDF come from the germline V gene (reference sequence). V was clipped by 1 base and J by 7 bases, with 10 bases between them. The CDR3 sequence is 14 residues long. The CDR3 sequence: CATSRVGGDGELFF. The CDR3 DNA reads TGTGCCACCAGCAGAGTCGGGGGAGACGGGGAGCTGTTTTTT. The full variable domain, rest sourced from reference TRBV15 and TRBJ2-2, is DAMVIQNPRYQVTQFGKPVTLSCSQTLNHNVMYWYQQKSSQAPKLLFHYYDKDFNNEADTPDNFQSRRPNTSFCFLDIRSPGLGDTAMYLCATSRVGGDGELFFGEGSRLTVL.

This sequence joins TRBV2 and TRBJ1-5; perhaps TRBD1 as D (6 bases). Between the trimmed V and J ends, which lost 3 bases and 7 bases, there was a span of 13 bases. From germline, CDR1 is SNHLY and CDR2 FYNNEI. The CDR3 length is 14 residues. Here the CDR3 reads CASSEGQGQQPQHF. The CDR3 DNA reads TGTGCCAGCAGTGAGGGGCAGGGGCAGCAGCCCCAGCATTTT.